The clone carrying this TCR beta chain was seen a few times. Its antigen remains unknown. Amplification of TCR beta used genomic DNA extracted from peripheral blood. The CDR3 loop spans 15 amino acids. Germline CDR1 and CDR2: LNHDA and SQIVND (reference sequence). Losses at the gene ends were 4 bases for V and 9 bases for J; bases not matched to a gene: 12. The sample is drawn from a study of T cell repertoires in aging, cancer and after chemotherapy. Study overall: Donor ages fell into six groups from 30 or younger up to 70 or older.

Findings and caveats of the study: Untreated cancer patients had significantly lower blood TCR diversity than age-matched healthy donors. Median generation probability rose over the chemotherapy interval in each cancer cohort, suggesting rebound thymic output.

TRB rearrangements spanning V, D and J were amplified using mixed TRB-A/B primers. TCRdb processed the multiplex PCR reads anew with MiXCR; each CDR3 protein has one entry. The table includes some 9,800 distinct CDR3 sequences, roughly 36% detected once. This TCR came from a human donor in good health. Material for sequencing was blood. J is TRBJ1-5 and V is TRBV19, with 7 bases fitting TRBD1. CDR3 residues: CASSTDREPVGPQHF. In DNA, the CDR3 is TGTGCCAGTAGTACAGACAGGGAGCCGGTGGGGCCCCAGCATTTT.